These 27 T cell receptor beta chains were all obtained from the same sample, sequenced in a study of blood T cell repertoires in COVID-19. Clones were read by immunoSEQ multiplex PCR, and TCRdb kept only the in-frame ones, dropping some. Of about 100,000 clones detected, 84% appear once; the ten largest clones hold around 2%. Sequences were obtained from peripheral blood. These receptors all come from a man aged 70-80 years with active or convalescent COVID-19.

The genes are TRBV28 and TRBJ1-6; D perhaps matches TRBD1 (5 bases). The CDR3 loop spans 15 amino acids. Germline loops: CDR1 MDHEN, CDR2 SYDVKM. The V gene lost 4 bases and the J gene lost 8 bases, with 15 bases spanning the gap. The CDR3 spells CASSSGGDGDSPLHF. For the CDR3, the DNA is TGTGCCAGCAGTTCGGGGGGGGATGGGGATTCACCCCTCCACTTT.

Written as DNA, the CDR3 is TGTGCCAGCAGCCAGGGGGGTTTTCACACTGAAGCTTTCTTT. As protein: CASSQGGFHTEAFF. The V call is TRBV28, the J call TRBJ1-1, with TRBD1 identical over 7 bases. The CDR3 has 14 residues. CDR1 and CDR2 (germline): MDHEN, SYDVKM. The J segment lost 3 bases and the V segment lost 6 bases, leaving 7 bases of the junction unmatched.

The V and J genes are TRBV5-4 and TRBJ1-1, with D uncertain. The CDR3 has 13 amino acids. In germline, CDR1 is SGHNT, CDR2 YYREEE (reference sequence). Between the trimmed V and J ends, which lost 1 base and 2 bases, there was a span of 6 bases. CDR3 sequence: CASSLMSNTEAFF. The CDR3, as DNA: TGTGCCAGCAGCTTGATGAGTAACACTGAAGCTTTCTTT.

This clone was picked up one time. The V and J genes are TRBV15 and TRBJ1-2; D call uncertain. Trimming cost V 0 bases and J 1 base, with 6 bases left between them. The germline V gene encodes CDR1 LNHNV and CDR2 YYDKDF (reference sequence). The CDR3 extends over 14 amino acids. CDR3 residues: CATSRDQVNYGYTF. CDR3 nucleotide sequence: TGTGCCACCAGCAGAGACCAGGTTAACTATGGCTACACCTTC.

This chain links TRBV29-1 with TRBJ2-2, with D uncertain. The CDR3 loop spans 11 amino acids. CDR1 SQVTM and CDR2 ANQGSEA come from the germline V gene. V was trimmed by 6 bases and J by 6 bases, leaving 8 bases between them. As DNA, the CDR3 is TGCAGCGTCGCCGCGCCCGGGGAGCTGTTTTTT. The encoded protein is CSVAAPGELFF.

The chain has TRBV5-4 and TRBJ2-7, with D perhaps TRBD2 (6 bases). CDR1 is SGHNT, CDR2 YYREEE, per germline (reference sequence). The CDR3 contains 13 residues. V lost 6 bases, J lost 1 base, and 11 bases lay in between. Here the CDR3 reads CASKEGSSYEQYF. The CDR3 DNA sequence: TGTGCCAGCAAGGAGGGGTCTTCCTACGAGCAGTACTTC.

This clone occurred once. The V gene is TRBV28, the J gene TRBJ1-5; no clear D gene. The CDR3 spans 12 residues. CDR1 and CDR2 from the germline V gene are MDHEN and SYDVKM. V was pared by 7 bases and J by 4 bases, with 8 bases between. The chain's CDR3 is CASTTLNQPQHF. CDR3 sequence (DNA): TGTGCCAGCACTACCCTGAATCAGCCCCAGCATTTT.

This chain joins TRBV12-3 or TRBV12-4 and TRBJ1-2, with a weak D call TRBD1 (5 bases). Trimming left V 2 bases short and J 9 bases short, with 13 bases between. The CDR3 extends over 13 amino acids. Here the CDR3 reads CASSLWGVSSYTF. The CDR3 DNA sequence: TGTGCCAGCAGTTTATGGGGGGTTTCTAGCTACACCTTC.

This clone was counted once. The chain links TRBV6-5 to TRBJ2-1; TRBD2 matches at 12 bases. After removal of 6 bases from V and 9 bases from J, the junction contained 9 bases not matched to a gene. Germline V gives CDR1 MNHEY, CDR2 SVGAGI. CDR3 length equals 15 residues. CDR3 in amino acids: CASSPTSGGRSEQFF. The CDR3 DNA is TGTGCCAGCAGCCCGACTAGCGGGGGAAGGAGTGAGCAGTTCTTC.

CDR3 nucleotide sequence: TGCGCCAGCAGCTTGCTCGCGACAGCCAGCGAGCAGTTCTTC. It encodes CASSLLATASEQFF. The gene calls are TRBV5-1 and TRBJ2-1; D may be TRBD1 (5 bases). The V end lost 1 base, the J end lost 10 bases, and 15 bases lay between the germline ends. The CDR3 sequence is 14 residues long. Germline CDR1 reads SGHRS; CDR2 reads YFSETQ.

The chain carries TRBV7-2 and TRBJ2-2; D may be TRBD1 (7 bases). Deletions cut 4 bases from V and 3 bases from J, with 12 bases between. This CDR3 has 15 residues. Per germline, CDR1 SGHTA and CDR2 FQGNSA. CDR3 amino acids: CASSSRDRYTGELFF. DNA of the CDR3: TGTGCCAGCAGCTCGCGGGACAGATACACCGGGGAGCTGTTTTTT. Looking up the rest from reference TRBV7-2 and TRBJ2-2 gives the full variable domain: GAGVSQSPSNKVTEKGKDVELRCDPISGHTALYWYRQSLGQGLEFLIYFQGNSAPDKSGLPSDRFSAERTGGSVSTLTIQRTQQEDSAVYLCASSSRDRYTGELFFGEGSRLTVL.

In its sample, this clone was seen many times. CDR3: CASSIRAGPGSWAEQFF. CDR3 DNA sequence: TGTGCCAGCAGTATAAGGGCGGGACCGGGCTCCTGGGCTGAGCAGTTCTTC. The chain is built from TRBV7-3 and TRBJ2-1, with TRBD2 as a possible D gene (6 bases). Germline V gives CDR1 SGHTA, CDR2 FQGTGA. Trimming cost V 6 bases and J 9 bases, with 27 bases left between them. The CDR3 has 17 amino acids.

The J gene is TRBJ1-4, the V gene TRBV28; D may be TRBD1 (6 bases). The length of the CDR3 is 14 residues. Trimming left V 0 bases short and J 7 bases short, with 9 bases between. The germline V gene encodes CDR1 MDHEN and CDR2 SYDVKM. CDR3 DNA sequence: TGTGCCAGCAGTTTATGGACAGGCTTTGAAAAACTGTTTTTT. Translated, it gives CASSLWTGFEKLFF.

The genes are TRBV6-5 and TRBJ1-4; D is uncertain. CDR1 and CDR2 (germline): MNHEY, SVGAGI. V was trimmed by 6 bases and J by 0 bases, leaving 11 bases between them. CDR3 length: 15 amino acids. DNA for the CDR3: TGTGCCAGCAGGGTGGACTGGGCAACTAATGAAAAACTGTTTTTT. Encoded protein: CASRVDWATNEKLFF.

The CDR3 region is CARSTTTGVHQPQHF. The CDR3, as DNA: TGTGCCAGAAGCACCACGACAGGGGTTCATCAGCCCCAGCATTTT. The chain has TRBV5-3 and TRBJ1-5, with TRBD1 matching 8 bases. TRBV5-3 is placed among ORFs of uncertain function. This CDR3 is 15 amino acids long. The V and J ends lost 4 bases and 5 bases, in that order; junction bases with no gene match: 8.

V and J are TRBV11-2 and TRBJ2-2; TRBD1 might be the D (5 bases). The germline V gene encodes CDR1 SGHAT and CDR2 FQNNGV. This CDR3 has 15 residues. Trimming stripped 2 bases from V and 6 bases from J, with 13 bases between. The CDR3 bases are TGTGCCAGCAGCTTAAGGCAGGGCGGACCCGGGGAGCTGTTTTTT. Residues: CASSLRQGGPGELFF.

This clone appeared a few times. The chain employs TRBV5-1 and TRBJ1-3; no clear D. Germline CDR1 reads SGHRS; CDR2 reads YFSETQ. CDR3 length: 15 residues. V lost 0 bases and J 3 bases, leaving 10 bases between the germline ends. The CDR3 bases are TGCGCCAGCAGCTTGGGAGGGTTCTTTGGAAACACCATATATTTT. Its protein product is CASSLGGFFGNTIYF. Full variable domain (outside the CDR3, taken from reference TRBV5-1 and TRBJ1-3): KAGVTQTPRYLIKTRGQQVTLSCSPISGHRSVSWYQQTPGQGLQFLFEYFSETQRNKGNFPGRFSGRQFSNSRSEMNVSTLELGDSALYLCASSLGGFFGNTIYFGEGSWLTVV.

The rearrangement uses TRBV7-8 and TRBJ2-5, with 8 positions matching TRBD2. The CDR3 spans 14 residues. The ends lost 5 bases at V and 0 bases at J; junction bases unmatched: 2. In germline, CDR1 is SGHVS, CDR2 FQNEAQ. CDR3 sequence (DNA): TGTGCCAGCAGCCGGGAGGGGTACCAAGAGACCCAGTACTTC. Residues: CASSREGYQETQYF.

The CDR3 loop is CASSQGHSGNTIYF. The DNA for the CDR3 is TGCGCCAGCAGCCAGGGACATTCTGGAAACACCATATATTTT. The V gene is TRBV4-3, the J gene TRBJ1-3, with a weak D call TRBD1 (6 bases). Looked up from germline, CDR1 is LGHNA and CDR2 is YSLEER. The CDR3 is made up of 14 amino acids. V was clipped by 3 bases and J by 1 base, with 7 bases between them.

Here the CDR3 DNA reads TGTGCCAGCTCACCCCAGACAGGGCGTAGTGTAAACACTGAAGCTTTCTTT. It yields the protein CASSPQTGRSVNTEAFF. The chain combines TRBV18 with TRBJ1-1; TRBD1 aligns across 7 bases. The CDR3 runs 17 residues. Germline CDR1 KGHSH, CDR2 LQKENI. V lost 3 bases, J lost 2 bases, and 12 bases stayed unmatched.

This clone was detected only a few times. This chain joins TRBV6-6 and TRBJ1-6, with a tentative D call TRBD1 (5 bases). V lost 6 bases to trimming and J lost 3 bases, with 15 bases between them. Germline V gives CDR1 MNHNY, CDR2 SVGAGI (reference sequence). The CDR3 consists of 16 residues. CDR3 residues: CASSSDSPLYNSPLHF. The CDR3 DNA reads TGTGCCAGCAGCTCCGACAGCCCACTCTATAATTCACCCCTCCACTTT.

With respect to this clone: The same CDR3 is also encoded by other DNA sequences in this sample. DNA of the CDR3: TGCGCCAGCAGCTCGGGGGGGCCGAACACTGAAGCTTTCTTT. It encodes CASSSGGPNTEAFF. The chain couples TRBV5-1 to TRBJ1-1, with TRBD1 as a possible D gene (6 bases). The CDR3 spans 14 residues. V was cut by 3 bases and J by 1 base, with 10 bases left in between. Per germline, CDR1 SGHRS and CDR2 YFSETQ.

J is TRBJ2-5 and V is TRBV5-5; 9 bases line up with TRBD2. V gave up 2 bases and J gave up 2 bases; unmatched junction bases: 4. This CDR3 region has 15 residues. In germline, CDR1 is SGHKS, CDR2 YYEKEE (reference sequence). DNA for the CDR3: TGTGCCAGCAGCTTACCAGCGGGAGGACAAGAGACCCAGTACTTC. Its translation is CASSLPAGGQETQYF.

V and J are TRBV21-1 and TRBJ2-7; the DNA was not used to check the table's D call, TRBD1. TRBV21-1 is labeled a pseudogene. This CDR3 contains 14 residues. CDR3 amino acids: CASSAKDSSYEQYF. The CDR3 region has the DNA TGTGCCAGCAGCGCAAAGGACAGCTCCTACGAGCAGTACTTC.

The chain couples TRBV20-1 to TRBJ1-2; D might be TRBD1 (5 bases). This CDR3 contains 13 residues. The V gene's germline CDR1 is DFQATT and CDR2 SNEGSKA (reference sequence). V gave up 3 bases and J gave up 8 bases, with 16 bases separating them. Here the CDR3 DNA reads TGCAGTGCTAGTAGAGGCAGGGAGGTGGGCTACACCTTC. Protein sequence: CSASRGREVGYTF.

This clone showed up just a few times. The rearrangement uses TRBV1 and TRBJ1-2. TRBV1 is reported as a pseudogene. CDR3 size: 15 residues. The CDR3 reads CTSSQEVGTANGYTF. CDR3 nucleotide sequence: TGCACCAGCAGCCAAGAGGTGGGGACTGCGAATGGCTACACCTTC.

J is TRBJ2-1 and V is TRBV7-2; 9 positions match TRBD2. The CDR3 runs 15 residues. V was clipped by 1 base and J by 8 bases; unmatched bases: 6. Looked up from germline, CDR1 is SGHTA and CDR2 is FQGNSA. The CDR3 spells CASSLVAGGLYEQFF. The DNA for the CDR3 is TGTGCCAGCAGCTTAGTTGCGGGGGGGCTGTATGAGCAGTTCTTC.